The clone carrying this T cell receptor (beta chain) has just one count. As yet, its antigen is unknown. Per the germline V gene, CDR1 is SNHLY and CDR2 is FYNNEI. J gave up 5 bases and V 11 bases, and 14 bases lay outside the gene matches. This CDR3 has 14 residues. The data were taken from a study of cytomegalovirus exposure and HLA in healthy donors. Study-level points and caveats: Most TCRs appeared rarely, but some public TCRs recurred in many donors. Reportedly, cytomegalovirus status was diagnosed with high sensitivity and specificity. The authors listed 164 TCR beta chains as cytomegalovirus-associated.

Among the 90 to 150 subjects of the validation cohort, separate from the roughly 730-subject first cohort, were the donors. The data were produced by immunoSEQ multiplex PCR, yet TCRdb's version contains in-frame clones alone and is incomplete. Of fewer than 250,000 clones listed, approximately 90% are singletons. Sample: PBMCs. The TCR was taken from a man younger than 30 in good health and CMV-seronegative. The chain carries TRBV2 and TRBJ2-7; 8 bases agree with TRBD1. The CDR3: CAGGAGTGQDEQYF. The CDR3 DNA is TGTGCCGGAGGAGCCGGGACAGGACAAGACGAGCAGTACTTC.